Listed here are 25 T cell receptor beta chains from one sample, sequenced in a study of blood T cell repertoires in COVID-19. Assay: immunoSEQ multiplex PCR; the TCRdb copy retains only in-frame clones and omits some. The repertoire consists of 150,000 to 200,000 clones, with more than 80% occurring once and the leading ten covering roughly 1.9%. The sequenced material came from peripheral blood. These receptors originate from a woman aged 55-69 years with COVID-19, enrolled during active disease.

This clone came up a few times. The J gene is TRBJ1-2, the V gene TRBV30; D gene uncertain. The germline V and J ends were trimmed by 2 bases and 3 bases, with 19 bases remaining between them. The length of the CDR3 is 16 residues. Germline CDR1 is GTSNPN and CDR2 is SVGIG (reference sequence). The CDR3 nucleotides read TGTGCCTGGAGTTTACCCCCTAGCTGGAGTGACTATGGCTACACCTTC. Protein product: CAWSLPPSWSDYGYTF. Using reference TRBV30 and TRBJ1-2 for the parts outside the CDR3, the full variable domain is SQTIHQWPATLVQPVGSPLSLECTVEGTSNPNLYWYRQAAGRGLQLLFYSVGIGQISSEVPQNLSASRPQDRQFILSSKKLLLSDSGFYLCAWSLPPSWSDYGYTFGSGTRLTVV.

The J gene is TRBJ2-1, the V gene TRBV19, with D maybe TRBD1 (6 bases). The germline V gene encodes CDR1 LNHDA and CDR2 SQIVND (reference sequence). This CDR3 spans 13 amino acids. V lost 8 bases to trimming and J lost 7 bases, with 15 bases between them. The CDR3 spells CASGWGRDNEQFF. The CDR3 coding sequence is TGTGCCAGTGGGTGGGGGCGCGATAATGAGCAGTTCTTC.

This clone was seen more than once but under ten times. The chain recombines TRBV5-4 with TRBJ1-2; D perhaps matches TRBD1 (6 bases). Germline CDR1 and CDR2: SGHNT and YYREEE (reference sequence). This CDR3 contains 15 residues. V dropped 4 bases and J dropped 4 bases, with 17 bases sitting between them. CDR3 in DNA: TGTGCCAGCAGCCTACCAACCGGACAGCCCTATGGCTACACCTTC. Protein sequence: CASSLPTGQPYGYTF.

V usage is TRBV4-3 and J usage is TRBJ2-7, with a tentative D call TRBD1 (5 bases). The germline V gene encodes CDR1 LGHNA and CDR2 YSLEER. CDR3 length: 16 residues. V gave up 3 bases and J gave up 1 base, with 16 bases separating them. The DNA for the CDR3 is TGCGCCAGCAGCCAGGATAGACAGAGACTTTCCTACGAGCAGTACTTC. It translates to CASSQDRQRLSYEQYF.

Here the CDR3 reads CASSTDGDQPQHF. The DNA of the CDR3 is TGTGCCAGCAGCACAGACGGTGATCAGCCCCAGCATTTT. This rearrangement joins TRBV11-2 to TRBJ1-5; D is ambiguous. Trimming left V 5 bases short and J 5 bases short, with 10 bases between. CDR3 length: 13 residues. From germline, CDR1 is SGHAT and CDR2 FQNNGV.

This chain uses TRBV6-5 with TRBJ1-4, with D tentatively TRBD1 (6 bases). The ends were cut back, 8 bases at V and 13 bases at J, with 20 bases in the middle. Germline CDR1 and CDR2: MNHEY and SVGAGI. There are 13 residues in the CDR3. The CDR3 protein is CASSLGGTSRLFF. The DNA for the CDR3 is TGTGCCAGCTCCCTAGGGGGAACTTCCAGACTGTTTTTT.

The genes are TRBV13 and TRBJ1-4; tentatively, D is TRBD1 (5 bases). Germline values: CDR1 PRHDT, CDR2 FYEKMQ (reference sequence). The CDR3 totals 15 residues. Trimming left V 0 bases short and J 3 bases short, with 8 bases between. CDR3 sequence reads: CASSLGQGANEKLFF. CDR3 DNA sequence: TGTGCCAGCAGCTTAGGTCAGGGTGCTAATGAAAAACTGTTTTTT. The variable domain in full, with the rest retrieved from reference TRBV13 and TRBJ1-4, is AAGVIQSPRHLIKEKRETATLKCYPIPRHDTVYWYQQGPGQDPQFLISFYEKMQSDKGSIPDRFSAQQFSDYHSELNMSSLELGDSALYFCASSLGQGANEKLFFGSGTQLSVL.

The chain joins TRBV9 to TRBJ1-2; 10 nucleotides agree with TRBD1. The germline CDR1 and CDR2 sequences are SGDLS and YYNGEE. The V gene end was trimmed by 6 bases and the J gene end by 4 bases; junction bases not matched to a gene: 15. The CDR3 is 17 residues long. Here the CDR3 reads CASTPGTGDASLYGYTF. The CDR3 nucleotides are TGTGCCAGCACCCCAGGGACAGGGGACGCAAGCCTCTATGGCTACACCTTC. The variable domain in full, completed from reference TRBV9 and TRBJ1-2, reads DSGVTQTPKHLITATGQRVTLRCSPRSGDLSVYWYQQSLDQGLQFLIQYYNGEERAKGNILERFSAQQFPDLHSELNLSSLELGDSALYFCASTPGTGDASLYGYTFGSGTRLTVV.

The CDR3 is CASSRSGTGKTQPQHF. CDR3 coding DNA: TGTGCCAGCAGCCGGTCCGGGACAGGGAAAACTCAGCCCCAGCATTTT. The gene calls are TRBV6-2 or TRBV6-3 and TRBJ1-5, with 9 bases fitting TRBD1. The CDR3 is 16 residues long. The germline CDR1 and CDR2 sequences are MNHEY and SVGEGT. Trimming took 6 bases from V and 6 from J; bases not matched to a gene: 12.

V and J are TRBV7-3 and TRBJ1-2; 8 bases line up with TRBD1. The CDR3 runs to 13 residues. V lost 5 bases and J lost 4; bases outside the gene matches: 3. The germline CDR1 and CDR2 sequences are SGHTA and FQGTGA. The CDR3 loop reads CASSKDRGYGYTF. The CDR3 nucleotides read TGTGCCAGCAGCAAAGACAGGGGCTATGGCTACACCTTC.

The rearrangement joins TRBV19 to TRBJ1-5, with D possibly TRBD1 on 6 matching bases. CDR3 size: 14 residues. With 5 bases removed from V and 6 bases from J, the gap between germline ends came to 14 bases. The V gene's germline CDR1 is LNHDA and CDR2 SQIVND (reference sequence). The CDR3 is CASSFGTSGQPQHF. CDR3 DNA sequence: TGTGCCAGTAGTTTCGGGACATCCGGTCAGCCCCAGCATTTT.

V gene TRBV3-1 (or the pseudogene TRBV3-2) combines with J gene TRBJ1-1; D unclear. Trimming pared 4 bases from V and 0 bases from J, leaving 12 bases between. The CDR3 covers 15 residues. In germline, CDR1 is LGHDT, CDR2 YNNKEL (reference sequence). CDR3 sequence reads: CASSRSLNMNTEAFF. The CDR3 DNA reads as TGTGCCAGCAGCCGGTCCCTTAACATGAACACTGAAGCTTTCTTT.

The V gene is TRBV7-2, the J gene TRBJ2-3; unclear D gene. The germline gives CDR1 SGHTA, CDR2 FQGNSA. The V end was cut by 4 bases, the J end by 1 base, with 12 bases between. There are 15 residues in the CDR3. CDR3 nucleotide sequence: TGTGCCAGCAGCTACGGCCCAGGCCGCACAGATACGCAGTATTTT. Protein product: CASSYGPGRTDTQYF. The variable domain in full, with the rest retrieved from reference TRBV7-2 and TRBJ2-3, is GAGVSQSPSNKVTEKGKDVELRCDPISGHTALYWYRQSLGQGLEFLIYFQGNSAPDKSGLPSDRFSAERTGGSVSTLTIQRTQQEDSAVYLCASSYGPGRTDTQYFGPGTRLTVL.

The chain employs TRBV6-5 and TRBJ1-1; 7 bases line up with TRBD1. Trimming removed 10 bases from V and 4 bases from J; junction bases left unmatched: 15. The CDR3 has 15 residues. Germline V gene data show CDR1 as MNHEY and CDR2 as SVGAGI. The CDR3 loop reads CAILRLTGRGTEAFF. CDR3 bases: TGTGCCATATTAAGGTTGACAGGGCGGGGCACTGAAGCTTTCTTT.

The chain joins TRBV2 to TRBJ2-5; D is possibly TRBD1 (6 bases). Germline CDR1 SNHLY, CDR2 FYNNEI. The CDR3 sequence is 15 residues long. Trimming removed 6 bases at V and 1 base at J, with 15 bases between. CDR3 DNA: TGTGCCAGCAGGGATCGGACAGTTCTCCAAGAGACCCAGTACTTC. It is translated as CASRDRTVLQETQYF.

The CDR3 is CASRIVGQGYNQPQHF. The CDR3 region has the DNA TGTGCCAGCCGAATCGTGGGACAGGGGTACAATCAGCCCCAGCATTTT. The genes are TRBV19 and TRBJ1-5; 10 bases are a match to TRBD1. The length of the CDR3 is 16 residues. V was pared by 9 bases and J by 3 bases, with 11 bases of the junction left unmatched. The V gene's germline CDR1 is LNHDA and CDR2 SQIVND (reference sequence).

The V gene is TRBV19, the J gene TRBJ1-6, with unresolved D. Looked up from germline, CDR1 is LNHDA and CDR2 is SQIVND (reference sequence). The CDR3 consists of 17 residues. With 0 bases removed from V and 10 bases from J, the gap between germline ends came to 19 bases. The CDR3 sequence is CASSIDSPVLSSSPLHF. The DNA of the CDR3 is TGTGCCAGTAGTATAGATAGTCCAGTACTATCCTCGTCACCCCTCCACTTT.

The chain combines TRBV5-1 with TRBJ1-5, with 8 bases aligning to TRBD1. Germline CDR1 SGHRS, CDR2 YFSETQ. Trimming cost V 4 bases and J 4 bases; bases outside gene matches: 7. This CDR3 contains 15 residues. The CDR3 here is CASSPSGTGNQPQHF. The CDR3 DNA reads TGCGCCAGCAGCCCCTCCGGGACAGGTAATCAGCCCCAGCATTTT.

The CDR3 nucleotides read TGCGCCAGCAGCCAACTAAGGGACAGGTTAAGCTACACCTTC. Encoded protein: CASSQLRDRLSYTF. The gene calls are TRBV4-1 and TRBJ1-2; 8 bases are a match to TRBD1. The CDR3 sequence is 14 residues long. Trimming at V came to 2 bases and at J to 9 bases, leaving 8 bases not matched to a gene. Germline loops: CDR1 MGHRA, CDR2 YSYEKL.

V and J are TRBV15 and TRBJ2-5, with 7 bases matching TRBD2. Trimming cost V 8 bases and J 5 bases; bases outside gene matches: 14. The CDR3 totals 15 residues. Germline lookup yields CDR1 LNHNV and CDR2 YYDKDF (reference sequence). Written as DNA, the CDR3 is TGTGCCACCTCCCCACGGGGGACTAATAAGGAGACCCAGTACTTC. Translated, it gives CATSPRGTNKETQYF.

The rearrangement joins TRBV19 to TRBJ1-5; perhaps TRBD1 as D (5 bases). CDR3 length: 16 residues. Germline-derived CDR1 and CDR2 are LNHDA and SQIVND (reference sequence). The ends were cut back, 3 bases at V and 3 bases at J, with 15 bases in the middle. CDR3 sequence reads: CASSILGEGINQPQHF. The CDR3 nucleotides read TGTGCCAGTAGTATTCTGGGGGAGGGTATCAATCAGCCCCAGCATTTT.

The genes are TRBV12-3 or TRBV12-4 and TRBJ2-3; D gene uncertain. Trimming pared 5 bases from V and 2 bases from J, leaving 5 bases between. The CDR3 has 12 residues. Here the CDR3 DNA reads TGTGCCAGCAGTCAGATCACAGATACGCAGTATTTT. This sequence encodes CASSQITDTQYF.

This clone has just one count. This sequence joins TRBV10-3 and TRBJ1-3; D unclear. With 10 bases removed from V and 0 bases from J, the gap between germline ends came to 10 bases. The germline CDR1 and CDR2 sequences are ENHRY and SYGVKD. This CDR3 is 13 amino acids long. CDR3: CATAANSGNTIYF. The CDR3 DNA reads TGTGCCACGGCGGCTAACTCTGGAAACACCATATATTTT.

The chain is built from TRBV18 and TRBJ1-1, with 7 bases fitting TRBD1. V lost 6 bases and J lost 4; bases outside the gene matches: 17. The CDR3 runs 17 residues. Germline lookup yields CDR1 KGHSH and CDR2 LQKENI. The CDR3 here is CASSPVSGGAGGTEAFF. CDR3 nucleotide sequence: TGTGCCAGCTCCCCGGTCTCCGGTGGCGCAGGGGGCACTGAAGCTTTCTTT. Using reference TRBV18 and TRBJ1-1 for the parts outside the CDR3, the full variable domain is NAGVMQNPRHLVRRRGQEARLRCSPMKGHSHVYWYRQLPEEGLKFMVYLQKENIIDESGMPKERFSAEFPKEGPSILRIQQVVRGDSAAYFCASSPVSGGAGGTEAFFGQGTRLTVV.

The CDR3 is CASSLEAGRREQFF. The CDR3 DNA sequence: TGTGCCAGCAGCTTAGAGGCAGGGAGGAGGGAGCAGTTCTTC. The chain couples TRBV13 to TRBJ2-1, with D possibly TRBD2 on 6 matching bases. CDR1 and CDR2 from the germline V gene are PRHDT and FYEKMQ (reference sequence). Trimming left V 1 base short and J 10 bases short, with 14 bases between. The CDR3 is made up of 14 amino acids.